The clone carrying this T cell receptor (beta chain) has only a few counts. Its specificity is not known. Trimming left V 0 bases short and J 13 bases short, with 13 bases between. The CDR3 runs 13 residues. In germline, CDR1 is LNHNV, CDR2 YYDKDF (reference sequence). This entry comes from a study of T-cell memory formation after mild COVID-19. General study results and limits: Mostly located in CM and EM were contracting CD4+ clones, with contracting CD8+ clones located in EMRA.

In TCRdb, the 5' RACE reads were re-called with MiXCR into one record per CDR3 protein. Of roughly 600,000 distinct CDR3 sequences listed, roughly 18% are singletons. The source of this sequence is an adult woman who had mild COVID-19 (a few samples of this study predate the infection). Cell type and time point are not known. The genes are TRBV15 and TRBJ2-1; D remains unclear. The sequenced material came from PBMCs or a T cell subset sorted from them (not recorded which). The CDR3 DNA follows: TGTGCCACCAGCAGAGAGAATCCGTCTGTCCAGTTCTTC. As protein: CATSRENPSVQFF.